A single sample is the source of the 7 T cell receptor beta chains below, sequenced in a study of naive and memory T cell subsets. The study's findings and limits: Especially in CD8 cells, naive repertoires contained a few larger clonotypes, possibly CD45RA-re-expressing memory cells.

These receptors lack a known antigen. The beta constant-region primer was an equimolar mix of two oligonucleotides covering TRBC1 and TRBC2. Ligated cDNA was amplified by four rounds of PCR with nested alpha and beta constant-region primers and SP2. In TCRdb, the UMI-ligation and nested PCR reads were re-called with MiXCR into one record per CDR3 protein. Counted here are roughly 100,000 distinct CDR3 sequences, 14% occurring once; the ten biggest clones make up 2.5% to 3.5%. Sequencing was carried out using naive CD8+ T cells from blood. These receptors originate from a human donor in good health.

This clonotype was counted a few times. This chain joins TRBV4-2 and TRBJ1-6; 8 bases align to TRBD1. The V gene's germline CDR1 is LGHNA and CDR2 YNFKEQ. This CDR3 is built from 16 residues. The V gene end was trimmed by 4 bases and the J gene end by 9 bases; junction bases not matched to a gene: 11. The CDR3 DNA follows: TGTGCCAGCAGCCCGGAGACAGGGGCGAATTCTTCACCCCTCCACTTT. It yields the protein CASSPETGANSSPLHF.

There are a few counts of this clonotype. This chain joins TRBV5-4 and TRBJ2-6; D call uncertain. The CDR3 spans 16 residues. Germline loops: CDR1 SGHNT, CDR2 YYREEE (reference sequence). Trimming shortened V by 1 base and J by 0 bases, and 8 bases separated the two germline ends. CDR3: CASSLRAHSGANVLTF. The CDR3 DNA follows: TGTGCCAGCAGCTTGAGGGCCCACTCTGGGGCCAACGTCCTGACTTTC.

This clonotype came up a few times. The genes are TRBV7-9 and TRBJ2-1; 8 bases agree with TRBD2. This CDR3 has 13 amino acids. Germline CDR1 SEHNR, CDR2 FQNEAQ (reference sequence). This chain's CDR3 is CAPGGPIYNEQFF. The CDR3 DNA sequence: TGTGCACCGGGAGGGCCGATCTACAATGAGCAGTTCTTC.

This clonotype showed up just once. The chain couples TRBV5-4 to TRBJ1-2; D gene ambiguous. CDR1 and CDR2 from the germline V gene are SGHNT and YYREEE (reference sequence). The CDR3 extends over 15 amino acids. Trimming pared 3 bases from V and 6 bases from J, leaving 18 bases between. The CDR3 sequence is CASSSAFRGWDGYTF. CDR3 DNA: TGTGCCAGCAGCTCGGCCTTCCGGGGTTGGGATGGCTACACCTTC. The full variable domain, with the rest looked up from reference TRBV5-4 and TRBJ1-2, is ETGVTQSPTHLIKTRGQQVTLRCSSQSGHNTVSWYQQALGQGPQFIFQYYREEENGRGNFPPRFSGLQFPNYSSELNVNALELDDSALYLCASSSAFRGWDGYTFGSGTRLTVV.

This clonotype was observed a handful of times. The chain couples TRBV28 to TRBJ2-5, with 7 bases lining up with TRBD1. J lost 3 bases, V lost 6 bases, and 4 bases had no gene match. Germline values: CDR1 MDHEN, CDR2 SYDVKM. CDR3 length: 13 amino acids. For the CDR3, the DNA is TGTGCCAGCAGAACCACAGGGGAAGAGACCCAGTACTTC. Its protein product is CASRTTGEETQYF.

The chain has TRBV19 and TRBJ2-3; D gene uncertain. Germline V gene lookup returns CDR1 LNHDA and CDR2 SQIVND (reference sequence). The CDR3 covers 13 residues. V gave up 4 bases and J gave up 2 bases, with 7 bases separating them. The DNA of the CDR3 is TGTGCCAGTAGTAGACTTTTCACAGATACGCAGTATTTT. This encodes CASSRLFTDTQYF.

The chain couples TRBV6-2 or TRBV6-3 to TRBJ1-1; D uncertain. The V gene lost 2 bases and the J gene lost 5 bases, with 6 bases spanning the gap. CDR3 length: 12 residues. Germline lookup yields CDR1 MNHEY and CDR2 SVGEGT. The CDR3 sequence is CASSYGRTEAFF. DNA for the CDR3: TGTGCCAGCAGTTACGGGAGAACTGAAGCTTTCTTT.